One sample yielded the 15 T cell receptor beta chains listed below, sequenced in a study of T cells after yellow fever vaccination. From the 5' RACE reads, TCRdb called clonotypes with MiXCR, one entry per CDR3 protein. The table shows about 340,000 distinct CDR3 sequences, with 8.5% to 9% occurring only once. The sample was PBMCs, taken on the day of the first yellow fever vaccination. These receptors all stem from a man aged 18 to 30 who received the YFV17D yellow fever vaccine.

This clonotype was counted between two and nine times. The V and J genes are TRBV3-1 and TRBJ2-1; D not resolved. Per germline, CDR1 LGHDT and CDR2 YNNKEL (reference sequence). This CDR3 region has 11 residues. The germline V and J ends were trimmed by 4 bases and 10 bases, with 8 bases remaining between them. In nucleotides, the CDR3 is TGTGCCAGCAGCCTCTCAAAAGAGCAGTTCTTC. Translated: CASSLSKEQFF.

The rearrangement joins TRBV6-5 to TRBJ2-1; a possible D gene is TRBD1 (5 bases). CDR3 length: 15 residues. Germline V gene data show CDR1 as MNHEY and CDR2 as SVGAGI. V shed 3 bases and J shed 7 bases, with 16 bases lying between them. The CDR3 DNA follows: TGTGCCAGCAGTTATCCGAGGTTAGGGGTTAATGAGCAGTTCTTC. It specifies CASSYPRLGVNEQFF.

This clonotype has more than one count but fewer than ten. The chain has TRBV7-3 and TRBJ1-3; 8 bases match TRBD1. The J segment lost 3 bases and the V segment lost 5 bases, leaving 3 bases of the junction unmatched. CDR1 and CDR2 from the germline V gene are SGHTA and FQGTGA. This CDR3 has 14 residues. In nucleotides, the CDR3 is TGTGCCAGCAGCCCCACAGGGGGTGGAAACACCATATATTTT. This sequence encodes CASSPTGGGNTIYF. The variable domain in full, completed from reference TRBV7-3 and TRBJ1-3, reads GAGVSQTPSNKVTEKGKYVELRCDPISGHTALYWYRQSLGQGPEFLIYFQGTGAADDSGLPNDRFFAVRPEGSVSTLKIQRTERGDSAVYLCASSPTGGGNTIYFGEGSWLTVV.

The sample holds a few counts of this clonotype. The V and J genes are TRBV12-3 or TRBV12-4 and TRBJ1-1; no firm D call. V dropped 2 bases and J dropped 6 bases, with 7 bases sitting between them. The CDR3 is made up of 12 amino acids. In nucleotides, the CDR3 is TGTGCCAGCAGTTTAAACCCCCCTGAAGCTTTCTTT. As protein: CASSLNPPEAFF.

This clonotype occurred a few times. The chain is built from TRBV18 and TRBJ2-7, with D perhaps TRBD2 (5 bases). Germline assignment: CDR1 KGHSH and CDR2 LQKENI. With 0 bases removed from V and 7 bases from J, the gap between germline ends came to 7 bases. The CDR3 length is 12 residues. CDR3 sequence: CASSPPTGEQYF. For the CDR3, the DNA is TGTGCCAGCTCACCACCGACGGGGGAGCAGTACTTC.

The CDR3 protein is CASSFRLTNANTGELFF. In nucleotides, the CDR3 is TGCGCCAGCAGCTTTCGCTTGACTAACGCGAACACCGGGGAGCTGTTTTTT. This chain uses TRBV5-1 with TRBJ2-2, with D possibly TRBD2 on 5 matching bases. The CDR3 spans 17 residues. Trimming shortened V by 2 bases and J by 0 bases, and 14 bases separated the two germline ends. Germline values: CDR1 SGHRS, CDR2 YFSETQ.

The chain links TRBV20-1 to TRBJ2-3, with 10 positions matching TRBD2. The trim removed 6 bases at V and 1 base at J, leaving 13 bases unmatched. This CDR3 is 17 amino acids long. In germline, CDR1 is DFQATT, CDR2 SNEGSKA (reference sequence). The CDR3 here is CSARWASGGRRTDTQYF. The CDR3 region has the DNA TGCAGTGCACGATGGGCTAGCGGGGGTCGACGCACAGATACGCAGTATTTT.

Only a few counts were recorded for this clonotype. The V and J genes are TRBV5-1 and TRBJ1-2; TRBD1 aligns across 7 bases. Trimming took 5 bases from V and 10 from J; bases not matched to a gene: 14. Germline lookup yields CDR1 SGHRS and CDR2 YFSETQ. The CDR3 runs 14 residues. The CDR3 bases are TGCGCCAGCAGTTCCGGGACAGTGCCTTCCTTCTACACCTTC. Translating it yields CASSSGTVPSFYTF.

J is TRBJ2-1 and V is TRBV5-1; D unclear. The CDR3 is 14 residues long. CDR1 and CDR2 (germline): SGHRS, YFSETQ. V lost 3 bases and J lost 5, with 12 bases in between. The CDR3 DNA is TGCGCCAGCAGCTACGGGTCCAGCGACAATGAGCAGTTCTTC. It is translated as CASSYGSSDNEQFF.

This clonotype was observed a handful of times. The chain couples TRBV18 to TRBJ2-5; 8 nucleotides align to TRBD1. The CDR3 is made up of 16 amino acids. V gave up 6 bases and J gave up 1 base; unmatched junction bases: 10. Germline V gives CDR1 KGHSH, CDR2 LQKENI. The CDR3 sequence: CASSQNPGTGQETQYF. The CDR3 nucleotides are TGTGCCAGCTCCCAGAACCCCGGGACAGGCCAAGAGACCCAGTACTTC.

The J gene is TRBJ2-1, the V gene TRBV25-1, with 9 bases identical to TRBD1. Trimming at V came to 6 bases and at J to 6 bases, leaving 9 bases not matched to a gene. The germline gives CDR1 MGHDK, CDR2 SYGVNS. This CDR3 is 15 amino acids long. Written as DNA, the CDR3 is TGTGCCAGCAGCGACCCTTCGGACAGGGGCAATGAGCAGTTCTTC. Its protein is CASSDPSDRGNEQFF.

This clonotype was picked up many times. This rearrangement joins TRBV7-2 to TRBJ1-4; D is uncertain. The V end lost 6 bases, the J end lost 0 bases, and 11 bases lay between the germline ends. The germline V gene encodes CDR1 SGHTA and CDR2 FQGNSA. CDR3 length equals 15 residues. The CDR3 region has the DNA TGTGCCAGCAGACGGACGGCAGCAACTAATGAAAAACTGTTTTTT. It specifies CASRRTAATNEKLFF.

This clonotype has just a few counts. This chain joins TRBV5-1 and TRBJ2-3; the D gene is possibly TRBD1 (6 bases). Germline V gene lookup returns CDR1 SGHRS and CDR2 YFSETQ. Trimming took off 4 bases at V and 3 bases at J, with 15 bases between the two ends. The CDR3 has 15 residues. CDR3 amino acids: CASSPRFGQTDTQYF. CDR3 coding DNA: TGCGCCAGCAGCCCACGGTTCGGACAGACAGATACGCAGTATTTT.

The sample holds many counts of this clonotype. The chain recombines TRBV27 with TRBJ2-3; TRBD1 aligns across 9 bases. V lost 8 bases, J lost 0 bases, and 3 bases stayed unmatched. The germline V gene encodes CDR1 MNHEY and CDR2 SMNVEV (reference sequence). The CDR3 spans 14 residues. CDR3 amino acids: CASGQGSSTDTQYF. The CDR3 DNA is TGTGCCAGCGGACAGGGGTCTAGCACAGATACGCAGTATTTT.

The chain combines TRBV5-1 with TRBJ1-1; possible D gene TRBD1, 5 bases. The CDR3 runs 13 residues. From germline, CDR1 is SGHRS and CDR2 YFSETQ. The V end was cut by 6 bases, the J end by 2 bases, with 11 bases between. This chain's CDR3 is CASKTEYNTEAFF. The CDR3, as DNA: TGCGCCAGCAAGACAGAATACAACACTGAAGCTTTCTTT.